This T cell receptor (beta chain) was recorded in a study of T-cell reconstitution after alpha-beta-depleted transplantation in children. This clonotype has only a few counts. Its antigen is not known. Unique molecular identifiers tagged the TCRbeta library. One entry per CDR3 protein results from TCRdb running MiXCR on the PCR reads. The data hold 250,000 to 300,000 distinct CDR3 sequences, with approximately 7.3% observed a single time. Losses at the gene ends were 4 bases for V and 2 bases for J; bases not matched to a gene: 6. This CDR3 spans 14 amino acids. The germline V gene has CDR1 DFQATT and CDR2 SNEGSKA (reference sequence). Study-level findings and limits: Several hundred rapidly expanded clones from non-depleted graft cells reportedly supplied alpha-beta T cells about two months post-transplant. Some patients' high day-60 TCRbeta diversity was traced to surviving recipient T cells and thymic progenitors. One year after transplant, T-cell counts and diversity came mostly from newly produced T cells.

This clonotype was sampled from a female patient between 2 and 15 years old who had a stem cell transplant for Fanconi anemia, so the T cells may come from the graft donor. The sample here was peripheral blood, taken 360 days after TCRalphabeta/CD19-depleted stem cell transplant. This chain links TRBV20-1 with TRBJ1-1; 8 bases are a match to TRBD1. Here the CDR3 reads CSATQGAVNTEAFF. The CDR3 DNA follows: TGCAGTGCTACGCAGGGGGCAGTAAACACTGAAGCTTTCTTT.